This TCR beta chain emerged from a study of CD8 T cells in ankylosing spondylitis. Points from the study as a whole: Disease-linked clones reportedly showed significant enrichment in matched ankylosing spondylitis synovial fluid. What appeared characteristic of ankylosing spondylitis blood was a TCR beta motif of under 10 highly homologous variants.

Losses at the gene ends were 0 bases for V and 6 bases for J; bases not matched to a gene: 9. Germline V gene lookup returns CDR1 DFQATT and CDR2 SNEGSKA (reference sequence). The CDR3 has 16 amino acids. In making TCR beta libraries, quantitative 5'-RACE with molecular barcodes was used. Each CDR3 protein gets one entry after TCRdb re-called the 5' RACE reads with MiXCR. The sample yields approximately 190,000 distinct CDR3 sequences, roughly 13% seen once. This clonotype has a count of ten or more. Its matching antigen is unknown. This clonotype was obtained from a female donor with ankylosing spondylitis or in good health (not recorded which). Sequenced material: blood, either unsorted or a sorted T cell fraction (not recorded which). The chain combines TRBV20-1 with TRBJ2-2, with 8 bases lining up with TRBD2. The CDR3 sequence is CSARDQRTSQAGELFF. As DNA, the CDR3 is TGCAGTGCTAGAGATCAAAGGACTAGCCAAGCCGGGGAGCTGTTTTTT.